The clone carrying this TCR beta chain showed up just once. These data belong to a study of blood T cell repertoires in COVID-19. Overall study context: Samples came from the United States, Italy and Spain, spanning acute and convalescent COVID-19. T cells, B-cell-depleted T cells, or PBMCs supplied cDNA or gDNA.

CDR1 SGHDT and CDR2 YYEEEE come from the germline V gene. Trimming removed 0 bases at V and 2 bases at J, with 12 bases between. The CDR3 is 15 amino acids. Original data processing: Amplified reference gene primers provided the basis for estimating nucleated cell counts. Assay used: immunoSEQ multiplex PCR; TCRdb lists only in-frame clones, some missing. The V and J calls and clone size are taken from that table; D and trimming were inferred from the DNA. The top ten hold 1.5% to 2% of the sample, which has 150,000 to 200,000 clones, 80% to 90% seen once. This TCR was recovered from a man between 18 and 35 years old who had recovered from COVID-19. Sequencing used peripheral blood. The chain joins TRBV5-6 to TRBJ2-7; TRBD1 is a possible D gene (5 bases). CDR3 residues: CASSLVQAIPYEQYF. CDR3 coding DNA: TGTGCCAGCAGCTTGGTACAGGCGATCCCCTACGAGCAGTACTTC.